The next 29 T cell receptor beta chains were all read from a single sample in a study of T cells expressing NK-cell markers. TCRdb re-called the 5' RACE reads and shows each CDR3 protein once, DNA omitted. The listing contains roughly 300,000 distinct CDR3 sequences. Sequencing was carried out using blood T cells: a sorted CD56 or NKG2C T cell subset, CD4+ or CD8+ T cells, or bulk PBMC T cells (not recorded which). Every receptor here comes from a woman between 18 and 69 years old in good health.

The rearrangement joins TRBV25-1 to TRBJ2-4; TCRdb returns TRBD1, unconfirmable since there is no DNA. Germline CDR1 reads MGHDK; CDR2 reads SYGVNS. CDR3 length equals 17 residues. CDR3 in amino acids: CASSRDAVLGAKNIQYF.

The rearrangement joins TRBV19 to TRBJ2-7; there is no DNA to check the TCRdb D call of TRBD2. This CDR3 has 15 residues. Looked up from germline, CDR1 is LNHDA and CDR2 is SQIVND (reference sequence). CDR3 in amino acids: CASSDARTPIGQQYF. Variable domain in full (rest from reference TRBV19 and TRBJ2-7): DGGITQSPKYLFRKEGQNVTLSCEQNLNHDAMYWYRQDPGQGLRLIYYSQIVNDFQKGDIAEGYSVSREKKESFPLTVTSAQKNPTAFYLCASSDARTPIGQQYFGPGTRLTVT.

V usage is TRBV4-2 and J usage is TRBJ2-7; the D call from TCRdb, TRBD2, cannot be confirmed without DNA. The CDR3 contains 16 residues. Germline V gene lookup returns CDR1 LGHNA and CDR2 YNFKEQ. This CDR3 reads CASSQVSGRASHEQYF.

The rearrangement uses TRBV6-1 and TRBJ2-6; TCRdb picks TRBD2, but there is no DNA to check that call. The CDR3 runs to 15 residues. Germline V gene data show CDR1 as MNHNS and CDR2 as SASEGT. Here the CDR3 reads CASTWRGSGANVLTF.

This rearrangement joins TRBV7-2 to TRBJ2-1; as DNA is missing, the TRBD2 call by TCRdb cannot be tested. Germline V gene lookup returns CDR1 SGHTA and CDR2 FQGNSA. The CDR3 has 12 amino acids. CDR3 loop: CASSFQGRAGFF.

V gene TRBV6-5 combines with J gene TRBJ2-7. Germline CDR1 reads MNHEY; CDR2 reads SVGAGI. The CDR3 totals 13 residues. CDR3 protein: CASRLPGAYEQYF.

This rearrangement joins TRBV20-1 to TRBJ2-3; TCRdb outputs TRBD2, but without DNA this stays unchecked. CDR3 size: 14 residues. The V gene's germline CDR1 is DFQATT and CDR2 SNEGSKA (reference sequence). The CDR3 protein is CSASGAVGADTQYF.

The chain carries TRBV4-3 and TRBJ1-3. Germline lookup yields CDR1 LGHNA and CDR2 YSLEER. This CDR3 region has 14 residues. The CDR3 sequence is CASSLRVAGNTIYF.

The chain joins TRBV15 to TRBJ1-5; the D call of TRBD1 rests on TCRdb alone, since no DNA is present to check it. This CDR3 is built from 17 residues. Germline loops: CDR1 LNHNV, CDR2 YYDKDF (reference sequence). CDR3 amino acids: CATSSPRSGAANQPQHF.

The chain recombines TRBV14 with TRBJ2-2; absent DNA, TCRdb's TRBD2 call cannot be checked. CDR1 and CDR2 from the germline V gene are SGHDN and FVKESK. The CDR3 runs to 17 residues. CDR3 in amino acids: CASSQPGLAGDTGELFF.

This rearrangement joins TRBV7-9 to TRBJ2-2; TCRdb's D gene call, TRBD1, goes unchecked for lack of DNA. Per germline, CDR1 SEHNR and CDR2 FQNEAQ (reference sequence). CDR3 length: 16 residues. The CDR3: CASTLGSGRITGELFF. The full variable domain, its missing parts supplied by reference TRBV7-9 and TRBJ2-2, is DTGVSQNPRHKITKRGQNVTFRCDPISEHNRLYWYRQTLGQGPEFLTYFQNEAQLEKSRLLSDRFSAERPKGSFSTLEIQRTEQGDSAMYLCASTLGSGRITGELFFGEGSRLTVL.

CDR3 in amino acids: CASSRGHQETQYF. The chain combines TRBV5-5 with TRBJ2-5. The CDR3 runs 13 residues. CDR1 SGHKS and CDR2 YYEKEE come from the germline V gene (reference sequence).

The chain recombines TRBV19 with TRBJ2-1; TCRdb designates TRBD1, a call that cannot be tested without DNA. This CDR3 comprises 16 residues. Germline V gene data show CDR1 as LNHDA and CDR2 as SQIVND (reference sequence). This chain's CDR3 is CASSIRGWGGRDEQFF.

J is TRBJ2-1 and V is TRBV12-3 or TRBV12-4. This CDR3 has 12 residues. The CDR3 sequence: CASSPRINEQFF.

The CDR3 sequence is CASSSGDSVKNSPLHF. The genes are TRBV5-1 and TRBJ1-6; TCRdb's assignment of TRBD1 cannot be checked, as there is no DNA. The CDR3 has 16 residues. Germline V gene lookup returns CDR1 SGHRS and CDR2 YFSETQ.

The chain has TRBV14 and TRBJ2-3; TCRdb names TRBD2, which stays unverified in the absence of DNA. CDR3 length: 18 residues. Germline V gene lookup returns CDR1 SGHDN and CDR2 FVKESK. The chain's CDR3 is CASSQVRASGALTDTQYF.

The chain uses TRBV5-1 and TRBJ2-6; the D gene TCRdb calls, TRBD2, cannot be checked with no DNA. Germline lookup yields CDR1 SGHRS and CDR2 YFSETQ. The CDR3 consists of 19 residues. CDR3 residues: CASSLVFWGLTSGANVLTF.

The J gene is TRBJ2-3, the V gene TRBV4-2. Germline V lookup: CDR1 LGHNA, CDR2 YNFKEQ. CDR3 length equals 14 residues. CDR3 residues: CASSQDTMDRLQYF.

The chain joins TRBV18 to TRBJ1-5; TCRdb designates TRBD1, a call that cannot be tested without DNA. This CDR3 comprises 14 residues. Germline assignment: CDR1 KGHSH and CDR2 LQKENI. This CDR3 is CASSLKDTNQPQHF.

The rearrangement links TRBV27 to TRBJ2-2; TCRdb names TRBD1, which stays unverified in the absence of DNA. Germline V gene sequence: CDR1 MNHEY, CDR2 SMNVEV (reference sequence). The CDR3 is made up of 13 amino acids. Here the CDR3 reads CASKTGVTGELFF.

J is TRBJ1-5 and V is TRBV6-2 or TRBV6-3; TCRdb names TRBD1, which stays unverified in the absence of DNA. This CDR3 has 15 residues. From germline, CDR1 is MNHEY and CDR2 SVGEGT. The CDR3 region is CASSYMDRANQPQHF.

This CDR3 is CASSPATGGRRETQYF. The gene calls are TRBV18 and TRBJ2-5; absent DNA, TCRdb's TRBD1 call cannot be checked. Germline V gene data show CDR1 as KGHSH and CDR2 as LQKENI. The CDR3 is 16 residues long.

The CDR3 loop reads CASSLLPGEGKTEAFF. The chain recombines TRBV11-2 with TRBJ1-1. Looked up from germline, CDR1 is SGHAT and CDR2 is FQNNGV. The length of the CDR3 is 16 residues.

The chain has TRBV5-1 and TRBJ1-5; the D gene TCRdb calls, TRBD1, cannot be checked with no DNA. Germline CDR1 and CDR2: SGHRS and YFSETQ. The CDR3 has 15 amino acids. The chain's CDR3 is CASSPQGGGNQPQHF.

The rearrangement uses TRBV29-1 and TRBJ2-2; no DNA is available, so the TRBD1 call from TCRdb remains unchecked. The CDR3 consists of 13 residues. CDR1 SQVTM and CDR2 ANQGSEA come from the germline V gene. The chain's CDR3 is CSAPGGGTGELFF.

The CDR3 protein is CASSLVPLSGANVLTF. The genes are TRBV7-2 and TRBJ2-6; TCRdb indicates TRBD1, and absent DNA this call remains unverified. The length of the CDR3 is 16 residues. Germline-derived CDR1 and CDR2 are SGHTA and FQGNSA.

V and J are TRBV3-1 and TRBJ1-5. Germline V gene sequence: CDR1 LGHDT, CDR2 YNNKEL (reference sequence). The CDR3 covers 14 residues. CDR3 residues: CASSPQFSNQPQHF.

The V gene is TRBV9, the J gene TRBJ2-3; with no DNA, the TCRdb D assignment of TRBD2 cannot be verified. The CDR3 loop spans 15 amino acids. Germline assignment: CDR1 SGDLS and CDR2 YYNGEE. CDR3 sequence: CASSAASGSGDTQYF.

The chain employs TRBV6-5 and TRBJ2-3; the TRBD2 assignment by TCRdb is unverifiable without DNA. The V gene's germline CDR1 is MNHEY and CDR2 SVGAGI. This CDR3 spans 16 amino acids. The CDR3 spells CASSYSNRGVRDTQYF.